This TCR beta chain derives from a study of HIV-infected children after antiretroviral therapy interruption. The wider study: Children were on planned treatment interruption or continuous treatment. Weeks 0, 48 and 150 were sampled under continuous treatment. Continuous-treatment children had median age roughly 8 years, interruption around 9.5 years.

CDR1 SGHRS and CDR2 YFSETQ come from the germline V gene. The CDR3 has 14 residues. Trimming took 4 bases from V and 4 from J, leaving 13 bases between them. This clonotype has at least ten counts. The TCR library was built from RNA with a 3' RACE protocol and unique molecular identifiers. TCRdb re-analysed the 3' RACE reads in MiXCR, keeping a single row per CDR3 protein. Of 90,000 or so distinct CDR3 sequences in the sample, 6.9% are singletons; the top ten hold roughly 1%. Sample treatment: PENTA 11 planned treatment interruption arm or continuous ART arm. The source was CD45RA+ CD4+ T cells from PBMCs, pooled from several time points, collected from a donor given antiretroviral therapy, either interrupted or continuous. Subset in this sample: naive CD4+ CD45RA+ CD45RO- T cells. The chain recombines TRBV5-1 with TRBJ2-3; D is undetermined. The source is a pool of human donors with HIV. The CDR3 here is CASSVAELADTQYF. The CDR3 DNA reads TGCGCCAGCAGCGTGGCGGAACTGGCAGATACGCAGTATTTT.